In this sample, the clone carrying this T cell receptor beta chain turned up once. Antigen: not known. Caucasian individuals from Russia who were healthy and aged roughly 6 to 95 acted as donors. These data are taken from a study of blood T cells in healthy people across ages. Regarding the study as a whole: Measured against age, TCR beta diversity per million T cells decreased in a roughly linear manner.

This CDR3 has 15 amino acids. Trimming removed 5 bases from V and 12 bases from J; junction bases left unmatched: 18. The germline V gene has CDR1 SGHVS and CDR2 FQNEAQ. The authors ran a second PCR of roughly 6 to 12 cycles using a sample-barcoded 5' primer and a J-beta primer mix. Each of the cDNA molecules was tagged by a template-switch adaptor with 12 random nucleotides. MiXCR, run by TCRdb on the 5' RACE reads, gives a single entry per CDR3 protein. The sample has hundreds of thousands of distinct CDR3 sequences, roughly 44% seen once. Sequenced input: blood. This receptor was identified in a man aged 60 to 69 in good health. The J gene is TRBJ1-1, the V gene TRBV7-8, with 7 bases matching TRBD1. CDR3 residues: CASSLSHARDSTPFF. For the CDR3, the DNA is TGTGCCAGCAGCCTTTCGCACGCCCGGGACAGCACGCCTTTCTTT.